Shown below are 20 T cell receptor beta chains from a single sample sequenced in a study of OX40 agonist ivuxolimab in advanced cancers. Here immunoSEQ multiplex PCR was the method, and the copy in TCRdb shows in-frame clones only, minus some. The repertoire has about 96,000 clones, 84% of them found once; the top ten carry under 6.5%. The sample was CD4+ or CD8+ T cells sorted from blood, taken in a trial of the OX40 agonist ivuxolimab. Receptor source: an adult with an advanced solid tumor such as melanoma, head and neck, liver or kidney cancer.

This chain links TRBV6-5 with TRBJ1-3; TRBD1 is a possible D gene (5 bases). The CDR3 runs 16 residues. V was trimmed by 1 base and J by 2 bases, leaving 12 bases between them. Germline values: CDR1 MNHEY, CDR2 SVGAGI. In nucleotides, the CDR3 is TGTGCCAGCAGTTACTTTTCAGGGCAGACTGGAAACACCATATATTTT. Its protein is CASSYFSGQTGNTIYF.

Here the CDR3 DNA reads TGTGCCATCAGTGATAGTTCCAGACAAGCTTTCTTT. Its translation: CAISDSSRQAFF. The rearrangement joins TRBV10-3 to TRBJ1-1, with D uncertain. The CDR3 has 12 amino acids. CDR1 and CDR2 (germline): ENHRY, SYGVKD. With 3 bases removed from V and 9 bases from J, the gap between germline ends came to 11 bases.

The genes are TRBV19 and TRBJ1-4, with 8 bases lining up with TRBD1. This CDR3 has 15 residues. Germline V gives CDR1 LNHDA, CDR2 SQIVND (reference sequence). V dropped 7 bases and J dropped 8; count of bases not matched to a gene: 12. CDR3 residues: CASKPGQAEGEKLFF. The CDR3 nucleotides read TGTGCCAGTAAACCGGGACAGGCAGAGGGAGAAAAACTGTTTTTT. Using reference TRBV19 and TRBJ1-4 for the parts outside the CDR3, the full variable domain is DGGITQSPKYLFRKEGQNVTLSCEQNLNHDAMYWYRQDPGQGLRLIYYSQIVNDFQKGDIAEGYSVSREKKESFPLTVTSAQKNPTAFYLCASKPGQAEGEKLFFGSGTQLSVL.

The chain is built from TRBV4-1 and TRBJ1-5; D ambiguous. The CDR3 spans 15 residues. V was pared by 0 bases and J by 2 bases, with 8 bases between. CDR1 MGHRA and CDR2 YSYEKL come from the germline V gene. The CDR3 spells CASSQENSRNQPQHF. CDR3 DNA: TGCGCCAGCAGCCAAGAGAACAGCCGCAATCAGCCCCAGCATTTT.

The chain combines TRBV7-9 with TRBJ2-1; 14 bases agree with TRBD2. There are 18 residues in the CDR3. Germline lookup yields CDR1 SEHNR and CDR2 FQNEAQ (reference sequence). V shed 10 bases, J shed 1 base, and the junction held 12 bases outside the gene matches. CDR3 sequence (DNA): TGTGCCACCCCGGGGACTAGCGGGAGCAGGGATTCCTACAATGAGCAGTTCTTC. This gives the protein CATPGTSGSRDSYNEQFF.

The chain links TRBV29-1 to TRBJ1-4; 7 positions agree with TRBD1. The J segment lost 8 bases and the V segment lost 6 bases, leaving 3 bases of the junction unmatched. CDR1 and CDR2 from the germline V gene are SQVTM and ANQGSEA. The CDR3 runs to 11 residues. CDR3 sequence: CSVGQKEKLFF. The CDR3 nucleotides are TGCAGCGTGGGACAGAAAGAAAAACTGTTTTTT.

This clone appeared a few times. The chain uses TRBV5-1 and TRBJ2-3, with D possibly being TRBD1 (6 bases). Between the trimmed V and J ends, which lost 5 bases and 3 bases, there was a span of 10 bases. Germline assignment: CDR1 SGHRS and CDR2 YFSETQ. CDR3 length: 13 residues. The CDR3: CASRPQGTDTQYF. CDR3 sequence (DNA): TGCGCCAGCAGACCACAGGGTACAGATACGCAGTATTTT.

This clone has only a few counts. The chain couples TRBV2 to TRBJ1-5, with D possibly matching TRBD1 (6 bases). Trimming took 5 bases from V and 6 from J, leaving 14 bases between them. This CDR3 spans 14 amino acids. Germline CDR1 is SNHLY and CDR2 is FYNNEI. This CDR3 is CASSSSGVGQPQHF. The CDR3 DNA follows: TGTGCCAGCAGTTCATCAGGGGTTGGTCAGCCCCAGCATTTT.

This chain's CDR3 is CASSSPGLAGENGELFF. As DNA, the CDR3 is TGTGCCAGCAGCTCACCCGGACTAGCGGGGGAAAACGGGGAGCTGTTTTTT. The chain employs TRBV5-4 and TRBJ2-2, with 13 bases matching TRBD2. V dropped 3 bases and J dropped 7; count of bases not matched to a gene: 9. From germline, CDR1 is SGHNT and CDR2 YYREEE (reference sequence). This CDR3 has 17 residues. The variable domain in full, with the rest retrieved from reference TRBV5-4 and TRBJ2-2, is ETGVTQSPTHLIKTRGQQVTLRCSSQSGHNTVSWYQQALGQGPQFIFQYYREEENGRGNFPPRFSGLQFPNYSSELNVNALELDDSALYLCASSSPGLAGENGELFFGEGSRLTVL.

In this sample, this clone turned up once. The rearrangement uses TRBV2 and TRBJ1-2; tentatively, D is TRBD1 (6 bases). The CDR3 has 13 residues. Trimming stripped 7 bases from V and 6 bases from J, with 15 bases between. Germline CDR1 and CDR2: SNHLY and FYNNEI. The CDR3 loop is CASNPGAGDGYTF. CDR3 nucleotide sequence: TGTGCCAGCAACCCAGGGGCTGGGGATGGCTACACCTTC. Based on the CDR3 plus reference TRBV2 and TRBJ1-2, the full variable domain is EPEVTQTPSHQVTQMGQEVILRCVPISNHLYFYWYRQILGQKVEFLVSFYNNEISEKSEIFDDQFSVERPDGSNFTLKIRSTKLEDSAMYFCASNPGAGDGYTFGSGTRLTVV.

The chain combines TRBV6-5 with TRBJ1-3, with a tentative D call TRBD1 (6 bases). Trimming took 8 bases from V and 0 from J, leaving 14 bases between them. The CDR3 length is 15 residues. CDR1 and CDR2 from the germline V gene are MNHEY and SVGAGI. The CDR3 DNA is TGTGCCAGCTACACAGGGTTCTTCTCTGGAAACACCATATATTTT. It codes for CASYTGFFSGNTIYF.

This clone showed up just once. The CDR3 DNA reads as TGCAGCGTTGGGGGTATAAATATGCCCCAGCATTTT. This gives the protein CSVGGINMPQHF. This chain joins TRBV29-1 and TRBJ1-5, with D unclear. The V end lost 4 bases, the J end lost 9 bases, and 13 bases lay between the germline ends. The CDR3 has 12 residues. The V gene's germline CDR1 is SQVTM and CDR2 ANQGSEA.

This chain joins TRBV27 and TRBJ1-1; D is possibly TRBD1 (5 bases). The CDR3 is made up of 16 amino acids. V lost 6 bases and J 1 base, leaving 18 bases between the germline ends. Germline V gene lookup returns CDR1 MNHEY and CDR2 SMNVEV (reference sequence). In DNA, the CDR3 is TGTGCCAGCAGCCCCCTACCGGGACGAAGGAACACTGAAGCTTTCTTT. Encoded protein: CASSPLPGRRNTEAFF.

The CDR3 DNA follows: TGTGCCAGCAGTGTTACGGACTATGGCTACACCTTC. Translating it yields CASSVTDYGYTF. The chain joins TRBV6-1 to TRBJ1-2; no definite D call. V shed 4 bases and J shed 3 bases, with 6 bases lying between them. This CDR3 is 12 amino acids long. Germline V gene data show CDR1 as MNHNS and CDR2 as SASEGT.

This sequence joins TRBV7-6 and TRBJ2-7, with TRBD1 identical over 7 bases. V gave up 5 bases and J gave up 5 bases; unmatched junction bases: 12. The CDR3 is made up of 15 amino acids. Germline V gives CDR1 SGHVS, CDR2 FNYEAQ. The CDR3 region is CASSNHPGTADEQYF. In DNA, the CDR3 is TGTGCCAGCAGCAACCATCCCGGGACAGCTGACGAGCAGTACTTC.

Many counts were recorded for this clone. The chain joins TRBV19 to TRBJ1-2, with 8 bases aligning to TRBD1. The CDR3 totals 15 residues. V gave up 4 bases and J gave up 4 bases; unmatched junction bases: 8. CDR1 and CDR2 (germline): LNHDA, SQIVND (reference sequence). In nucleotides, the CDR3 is TGTGCCAGTAGTACGCCGGGACAGGCTCCCTATGGCTACACCTTC. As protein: CASSTPGQAPYGYTF. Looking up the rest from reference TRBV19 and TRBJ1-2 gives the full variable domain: DGGITQSPKYLFRKEGQNVTLSCEQNLNHDAMYWYRQDPGQGLRLIYYSQIVNDFQKGDIAEGYSVSREKKESFPLTVTSAQKNPTAFYLCASSTPGQAPYGYTFGSGTRLTVV.

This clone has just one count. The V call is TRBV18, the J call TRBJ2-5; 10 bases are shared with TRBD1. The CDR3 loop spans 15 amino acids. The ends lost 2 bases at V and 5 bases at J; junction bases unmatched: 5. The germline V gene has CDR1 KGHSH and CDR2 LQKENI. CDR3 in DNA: TGTGCCAGCTCACCAACCCGGACAGGGGGGGAGACCCAGTACTTC. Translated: CASSPTRTGGETQYF.

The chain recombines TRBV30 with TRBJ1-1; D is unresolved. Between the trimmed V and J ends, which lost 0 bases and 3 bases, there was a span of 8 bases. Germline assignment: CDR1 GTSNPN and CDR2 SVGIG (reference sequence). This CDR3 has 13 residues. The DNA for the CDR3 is TGTGCCTGGAGTGTAACGAGGGACACTGAAGCTTTCTTT. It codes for CAWSVTRDTEAFF.

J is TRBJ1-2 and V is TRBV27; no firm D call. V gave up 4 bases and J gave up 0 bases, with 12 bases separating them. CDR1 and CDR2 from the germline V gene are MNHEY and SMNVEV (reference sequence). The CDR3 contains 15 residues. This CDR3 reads CASSSKIPANYGYTF. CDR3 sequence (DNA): TGTGCCAGCAGTTCGAAGATACCCGCTAACTATGGCTACACCTTC.

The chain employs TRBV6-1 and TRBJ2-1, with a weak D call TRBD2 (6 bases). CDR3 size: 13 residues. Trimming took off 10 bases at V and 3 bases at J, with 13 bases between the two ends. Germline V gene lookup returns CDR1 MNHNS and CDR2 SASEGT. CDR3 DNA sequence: TGTGCCACCACTTGGACTAACTACAATGAGCAGTTCTTC. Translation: CATTWTNYNEQFF.